This TCR beta chain was identified during a study of blood T cells in healthy people across ages. In regard to this clonotype: Its antigen is currently unknown.

The study, taken as a whole, reports: The unknown donor CMV status may have confounded expanded clonotype changes.

The CDR3 runs 17 residues. Germline-derived CDR1 and CDR2 are SGHAT and FQNNGV. Trimming cost V 4 bases and J 2 bases; bases outside gene matches: 5. Primed by a sample-barcoded 5' primer and a J-beta primer mix, a second PCR proceeded for about 6 to 12 cycles. Each cDNA was tagged by a template-switch adaptor containing 12 random nucleotides. TCRdb passed the 5' RACE reads through MiXCR, listing each CDR3 protein once. Of under 2,000,000 distinct CDR3 sequences listed, approximately 50% were seen once; the top ten hold less than 2.5%. Each sample gave at least 6 million isolated PBMCs. The sequenced sample consisted of blood. The clonotype comes from a middle-aged woman in good health. This rearrangement joins TRBV11-2 to TRBJ2-6, with 10 bases that match TRBD1. In DNA form, the CDR3 reads TGTGCCAGCAGCTCTCTGACAGGGGGCGCTGGGGCCAACGTCCTGACTTTC. Translated: CASSSLTGGAGANVLTF.